A selection of T cell receptor beta chains follows, all from one sample in a study of Ad26.COV2.S vaccination and SARS-CoV-2 variants. The repertoire was sequenced with immunoSEQ multiplex PCR; TCRdb's copy has only in-frame clones and lacks some. The sample shows roughly 420,000 clones, approximately 92% of them seen only once. The starting material was peripheral blood, obtained in a trial of Ad26.COV2.S vaccine versus placebo. The source of these receptors is a person between 18 and 65 years old who received the Ad26.COV2.S COVID-19 vaccine or a placebo. Both conserved end residues are part of each CDR3. The order of the fields is clone size, V gene, CDR3 length, J gene, D gene, CDR3 protein, CDR3 DNA. The D gene is left open where the match is weak. Clone sizes are given selectively: once, few, many, or a class where the clone is expanded.

clone_size: NA
v_call: TRBV7-6
cdr3_length: 19
j_call: TRBJ2-1
d_call: NA
cdr3_aa: CASSLESRGTVTRHNEQFF
cdr3_nt: TGTGCCAGCAGCTTAGAATCTCGGGGGACAGTTACGCGGCACAATGAGCAGTTCTTC

clone_size: NA
v_call: TRBV18
cdr3_length: 14
j_call: TRBJ2-3
d_call: NA
cdr3_aa: CASSPREFTDTQYF
cdr3_nt: TGTGCCAGCTCACCACGAGAATTCACAGATACGCAGTATTTT

clone_size: NA
v_call: TRBV28
cdr3_length: 14
j_call: TRBJ1-5
d_call: TRBD1
cdr3_aa: CASSPGGTMWSQHF
cdr3_nt: TGTGCCAGCAGTCCAGGGGGCACGATGTGGTCCCAGCATTTT

clone_size: NA
v_call: TRBV10-3
cdr3_length: 17
j_call: TRBJ1-1
d_call: NA
cdr3_aa: CAISEYSLTEEGTEAFF
cdr3_nt: TGTGCCATCAGTGAATACTCCCTTACAGAGGAGGGTACTGAAGCTTTCTTT

clone_size: NA
v_call: TRBV5-1
cdr3_length: 14
j_call: TRBJ1-1
d_call: NA
cdr3_aa: CASSFQTVHTEAFF
cdr3_nt: TGCGCCAGCAGCTTCCAGACAGTTCACACTGAAGCTTTCTTT

clone_size: NA
v_call: TRBV5-4
cdr3_length: 16
j_call: TRBJ2-2
d_call: TRBD2
cdr3_aa: CASSPGGRRTTGELFF
cdr3_nt: TGTGCCAGCAGCCCGGGGGGGAGGAGGACAACCGGGGAGCTGTTTTTT

clone_size: NA
v_call: TRBV5-6
cdr3_length: 19
j_call: TRBJ1-1
d_call: TRBD1
cdr3_aa: CASSLSGFSTGGPESEAFF
cdr3_nt: TGTGCCAGCAGCTTGTCTGGGTTTAGTACAGGGGGCCCAGAGAGTGAAGCTTTCTTT

clone_size: few
v_call: TRBV7-7
cdr3_length: 15
j_call: TRBJ2-2
d_call: NA
cdr3_aa: CASSLGPSLTGELFF
cdr3_nt: TGTGCTAGCAGCTTAGGACCGAGCCTCACCGGGGAGCTGTTTTTT

clone_size: once
v_call: TRBV11-3
cdr3_length: 18
j_call: TRBJ2-7
d_call: NA
cdr3_aa: CASSFSARSFAFSGEQYF
cdr3_nt: TGTGCCAGCAGCTTTTCTGCCCGGTCCTTCGCCTTCTCTGGCGAGCAGTACTTC

clone_size: NA
v_call: TRBV9
cdr3_length: 15
j_call: TRBJ2-1
d_call: NA
cdr3_aa: CASSPMGRDWNEQFF
cdr3_nt: TGTGCCAGCAGCCCAATGGGACGGGATTGGAATGAGCAGTTCTTC

clone_size: NA
v_call: TRBV5-1
cdr3_length: 14
j_call: TRBJ1-2
d_call: NA
cdr3_aa: CASSLVGGDYGYTF
cdr3_nt: TGCGCCAGCAGCTTGGTGGGGGGCGACTATGGCTACACCTTC

clone_size: NA
v_call: TRBV9
cdr3_length: 12
j_call: TRBJ2-2
d_call: NA
cdr3_aa: CASSVIVGELFF
cdr3_nt: TGTGCCAGCAGCGTAATAGTGGGGGAGCTGTTTTTT

clone_size: NA
v_call: TRBV7-2
cdr3_length: 14
j_call: TRBJ1-6
d_call: TRBD1
cdr3_aa: CASSFRQGATPLHF
cdr3_nt: TGTGCCAGCAGCTTTCGGCAGGGGGCTACACCCCTCCACTTT

clone_size: NA
v_call: TRBV5-1
cdr3_length: 15
j_call: TRBJ1-1
d_call: TRBD1
cdr3_aa: CASSLAAGGNTEAFF
cdr3_nt: TGCGCCAGCAGCTTGGCCGCAGGGGGTAACACTGAAGCTTTCTTT

clone_size: NA
v_call: TRBV18
cdr3_length: 12
j_call: TRBJ2-5
d_call: NA
cdr3_aa: CASSPPERTQYF
cdr3_nt: TGTGCCAGCTCACCACCGGAGCGGACCCAGTACTTC

clone_size: NA
v_call: TRBV9
cdr3_length: 16
j_call: TRBJ2-5
d_call: TRBD2
cdr3_aa: CASSRGLAGLQETQYF
cdr3_nt: TGTGCCAGCAGCCGGGGACTAGCGGGACTGCAAGAGACCCAGTACTTC

clone_size: NA
v_call: TRBV7-8
cdr3_length: 13
j_call: TRBJ1-2
d_call: NA
cdr3_aa: CASSIRRGDGYTF
cdr3_nt: TGTGCCAGCAGCATAAGACGGGGAGATGGCTACACCTTC

clone_size: NA
v_call: TRBV12-3/TRBV12-4
cdr3_length: 13
j_call: TRBJ2-5
d_call: NA
cdr3_aa: CASKRAFTVHQYF
cdr3_nt: TGTGCCAGCAAGAGGGCCTTTACAGTGCACCAGTACTTC

clone_size: NA
v_call: TRBV7-9
cdr3_length: 14
j_call: TRBJ1-3
d_call: NA
cdr3_aa: CASNFGDSGNTIYF
cdr3_nt: TGTGCCAGCAACTTCGGGGACTCTGGAAACACCATATATTTT

clone_size: NA
v_call: TRBV28
cdr3_length: 13
j_call: TRBJ1-2
d_call: NA
cdr3_aa: CASSFRAGNGYTF
cdr3_nt: TGTGCCAGCAGTTTTAGGGCAGGGAATGGCTACACCTTC

clone_size: once
v_call: TRBV14
cdr3_length: 15
j_call: TRBJ2-1
d_call: NA
cdr3_aa: CASSQFPSSYNEQFF
cdr3_nt: TGTGCCAGCAGCCAGTTTCCGAGCTCCTACAATGAGCAGTTCTTC

clone_size: NA
v_call: TRBV7-9
cdr3_length: 14
j_call: TRBJ2-3
d_call: NA
cdr3_aa: CASSVTGNEDTQYF
cdr3_nt: TGTGCCAGCAGCGTAACAGGGAATGAAGATACGCAGTATTTT

clone_size: NA
v_call: TRBV7-2
cdr3_length: 14
j_call: TRBJ2-7
d_call: NA
cdr3_aa: CASSSSRISYEQYF
cdr3_nt: TGTGCCAGCAGCTCCTCACGGATCTCCTACGAGCAGTACTTC

clone_size: NA
v_call: TRBV9
cdr3_length: 14
j_call: TRBJ2-5
d_call: NA
cdr3_aa: CASSVGQDEETQYF
cdr3_nt: TGTGCCAGCAGCGTAGGTCAGGACGAAGAGACCCAGTACTTC

clone_size: NA
v_call: TRBV9
cdr3_length: 16
j_call: TRBJ1-5
d_call: NA
cdr3_aa: CASSGGDGKKNQPQHF
cdr3_nt: TGTGCCAGCAGCGGGGGGGATGGTAAGAAGAATCAGCCCCAGCATTTT

clone_size: NA
v_call: TRBV5-1
cdr3_length: 14
j_call: TRBJ1-4
d_call: NA
cdr3_aa: CASRPGATNEKLFF
cdr3_nt: TGCGCCAGCCGTCCGGGCGCAACTAATGAAAAACTGTTTTTT

clone_size: NA
v_call: TRBV7-9
cdr3_length: 16
j_call: TRBJ2-3
d_call: TRBD2
cdr3_aa: CASSSGLAGGTDTQYF
cdr3_nt: TGTGCCAGCAGCTCCGGACTAGCGGGGGGGACAGATACGCAGTATTTT

clone_size: NA
v_call: TRBV4-2
cdr3_length: 14
j_call: TRBJ1-1
d_call: NA
cdr3_aa: CASSRFGINTEAFF
cdr3_nt: TGTGCCAGCAGCCGATTCGGGATAAACACTGAAGCTTTCTTT

clone_size: NA
v_call: TRBV7-2
cdr3_length: 14
j_call: TRBJ1-3
d_call: TRBD1
cdr3_aa: CASARGDRFDTIYF
cdr3_nt: TGTGCCAGCGCCAGAGGGGACAGGTTCGACACCATATATTTT

clone_size: NA
v_call: TRBV2
cdr3_length: 14
j_call: TRBJ2-2
d_call: NA
cdr3_aa: CASSKGPGTGELFF
cdr3_nt: TGTGCCAGCAGTAAGGGGCCGGGCACCGGGGAGCTGTTTTTT

clone_size: NA
v_call: TRBV19
cdr3_length: 9
j_call: TRBJ2-3
d_call: NA
cdr3_aa: CANNLPQYF
cdr3_nt: TGTGCCAATAACCTCCCGCAGTATTTT